The 13 T cell receptor beta chains below all came from one sample that was sequenced in a study of tumor-infiltrating lymphocytes in oesophageal squamous cell carcinoma. TCRdb fed the PCR reads into MiXCR, producing one record per CDR3 protein. This table holds around 13,000 distinct CDR3 sequences, more than 50% found once. The specimen was esophageal tumor tissue. Every receptor here comes from a female donor with esophageal squamous cell carcinoma.

The chain links TRBV11-1 to TRBJ1-1, with 8 bases aligning to TRBD1. CDR1 and CDR2 (germline): SGHAT, FQDESV (reference sequence). This CDR3 has 14 amino acids. Trimming removed 4 bases from V and 2 bases from J; junction bases left unmatched: 3. CDR3 protein: CASSSGQGNTEAFF. The CDR3 DNA follows: TGTGCCAGCAGCTCCGGACAGGGCAACACTGAAGCTTTCTTT.

V usage is TRBV10-3 and J usage is TRBJ1-1; no clear D. Germline V gene data show CDR1 as ENHRY and CDR2 as SYGVKD. The V end was cut by 6 bases, the J end by 0 bases, with 14 bases between. The CDR3 contains 15 residues. CDR3 coding DNA: TGTGCCATCAGCCCCGAACGCCAGTTGAACACTGAAGCTTTCTTT. This encodes CAISPERQLNTEAFF.

This clonotype turned up a few times. The rearrangement links TRBV28 to TRBJ2-1; 10 nucleotides align to TRBD1. Judging by the DNA end, TRBJ2-7 fits better; the J call may be wrong. Germline V gene lookup returns CDR1 MDHEN and CDR2 SYDVKM. There are 16 residues in the CDR3. CDR3 in amino acids: CASSLPGTGDSYEQYF. The CDR3 bases are TGTGCCAGCAGTTTACCCGGGACAGGGGATTCCTACGAGCAGTACTTC.

Worth noting for this clonotype: This is likely a read error, given that the CDR3 carries no conserved phenylalanine or tryptophan at its end. It is unclear where the CDR3 begins or ends on the DNA, so no DNA is shown, and the CDR3 is as TCRdb lists it. This chain connects TRBV7-2 to TRBJ2-7; the tabulated D call, TRBD1, remains unverified against the DNA. Germline assignment: CDR1 SGHTA and CDR2 FQGNSA. The CDR3 sequence runs 16 residues, both termini included. CDR3 sequence reads: CASSPDRGTYGYTFGS.

Only a few counts were recorded for this clonotype. The gene calls are TRBV7-3 and TRBJ2-3; 7 bases align to TRBD1. The CDR3 consists of 14 residues. The germline gives CDR1 SGHTA, CDR2 FQGTGA. The ends lost 5 bases at V and 5 bases at J; junction bases unmatched: 7. CDR3 amino acids: CASSPDRVKDTQYF. DNA for the CDR3: TGTGCCAGCAGCCCCGACAGGGTGAAAGATACGCAGTATTTT. The variable domain in full, completed from reference TRBV7-3 and TRBJ2-3, reads GAGVSQTPSNKVTEKGKYVELRCDPISGHTALYWYRQSLGQGPEFLIYFQGTGAADDSGLPNDRFFAVRPEGSVSTLKIQRTERGDSAVYLCASSPDRVKDTQYFGPGTRLTVL.

This CDR3 is CASSLAVFSGSGQETQYF. The CDR3 DNA reads TGTGCCAGCAGCTTAGCGGTTTTTAGCGGGAGTGGTCAAGAGACCCAGTACTTC. The chain joins TRBV7-9 to TRBJ2-4, with 9 bases identical to TRBD2. The J call may be in error: the DNA end matches TRBJ2-5 better. CDR3 length: 18 residues. Germline V CDR1 and CDR2: SEHNR, FQNEAQ (reference sequence).

The V and J genes are TRBV19 and TRBJ2-7; 9 positions agree with TRBD2. The J call is in doubt because the DNA end fits TRBJ2-1 better. Germline V gives CDR1 LNHDA, CDR2 SQIVND (reference sequence). The CDR3 is 13 amino acids. The CDR3 bases are TGTGCCAGCGGGCGGGAGGGCCCCAATGAGCAGTTCTTC. Amino acid sequence: CASGREGPNEQFF.

The J gene is TRBJ2-1, the V gene TRBV5-1; 7 nucleotides match TRBD1. The CDR3 covers 16 residues. Germline CDR1 is SGHRS and CDR2 is YFSETQ. J was trimmed by 6 bases and V by 4 bases; bases with no gene match: 13. CDR3 sequence reads: CASSPTGDPSGNEQFF. The CDR3 bases are TGCGCCAGCAGCCCTACAGGGGACCCAAGTGGCAATGAGCAGTTCTTC.

The genes are TRBV11-2 and TRBJ2-1, with D possibly matching TRBD1 (6 bases). Germline V gives CDR1 SGHAT, CDR2 FQNNGV. Trimming pared 5 bases from V and 9 bases from J, leaving 23 bases between. The CDR3 runs 16 residues. CDR3 in DNA: TGTGCCAGCAGCACTACAGGGAATAGTATGTTCAGTGAGCAGTTCTTC. As protein: CASSTTGNSMFSEQFF.

This rearrangement joins TRBV7-2 to TRBJ1-5, with D perhaps matching TRBD1 (5 bases). V was clipped by 1 base and J by 6 bases, with 7 bases between them. In germline, CDR1 is SGHTA, CDR2 FQGNSA. The CDR3 sequence is 13 residues long. CDR3 residues: CASSLDRGQPQHF. The DNA of the CDR3 is TGTGCCAGCAGCTTAGATAGGGGTCAGCCCCAGCATTTT.

This clonotype was counted once. Sequence at one end of the junction differs from germline and may be a read error. V usage is TRBV7-6 and J usage is TRBJ1-2; possibly TRBD1 for D (6 bases). The CDR3 loop spans 12 amino acids. CDR1 is SGHVS, CDR2 FNYEAQ, per germline. Here the CDR3 DNA reads TGTGCCAGCAGCCGGGACAACTATGGCCACACCTTC. Translated, it gives CASSRDNYGHTF.

The V and J genes are TRBV6-2 or TRBV6-3 and TRBJ2-7, with 7 bases identical to TRBD2. The CDR3 length is 15 residues. The germline V gene encodes CDR1 MNHEY and CDR2 SVGEGT. The junction had 13 bases not matched to a gene; V was cut back by 4 bases and J by 7 bases. DNA for the CDR3: TGTGCCAGCAGTTTCGGGAGCGGGAAGTACAATGAGCAGTACTTC. Its translation is CASSFGSGKYNEQYF.

The sample holds many counts of this clonotype. This rearrangement joins TRBV7-8 to TRBJ2-5, with a weak D call TRBD1 (6 bases). Germline V gene sequence: CDR1 SGHVS, CDR2 FQNEAQ. The CDR3 sequence is 15 residues long. V lost 0 bases and J 4 bases, leaving 12 bases between the germline ends. The CDR3 region has the DNA TGTGCCAGCAGCTTAGCCAGGGGTGGCGGAGAGACCCAGTACTTC. The encoded protein is CASSLARGGGETQYF.